This entry lists 14 T cell receptor beta chains sequenced from one sample in a study of shared clonotypes between healthy human individuals. TCRdb's table, derived via immunoSEQ multiplex PCR, lists solely in-frame clones and lacks some. In the table there are 2,500,000 or so clones, around 90% of which are singletons. The sample was naive CD4+ T cells from PBMCs. Subset in this sample: CD45RA+ positively selected. These receptors all come from a man aged 18-30 years in good health. Some clones in this sample may be carry-over from other donors' samples.

This chain links TRBV5-1 with TRBJ2-5; D possibly matches TRBD1 or TRBD2 (5 bases each). V dropped 4 bases and J dropped 5 bases, with 15 bases sitting between them. CDR1 is SGHRS and CDR2 is YFSETQ in the germline V gene. The CDR3 is made up of 14 amino acids. CDR3 sequence reads: CASSPNAGAETQYF. CDR3 nucleotides: TGCGCCAGCAGCCCTAATGCCGGGGCGGAGACCCAGTACTTC.

V gene TRBV28 combines with J gene TRBJ1-5; 7 positions agree with TRBD1. CDR1 is MDHEN, CDR2 SYDVKM, per germline. The CDR3 loop spans 14 amino acids. The ends lost 4 bases at V and 5 bases at J; junction bases unmatched: 5. Written as DNA, the CDR3 is TGTGCCAGCAGTTCGGGACAGATTGATCAGCCCCAGCATTTT. It encodes CASSSGQIDQPQHF.

V gene TRBV9 combines with J gene TRBJ1-1; unclear D gene. There are 15 residues in the CDR3. The V and J ends lost 0 bases and 4 bases respectively, with 13 bases between them. The V gene's germline CDR1 is SGDLS and CDR2 YYNGEE. The CDR3 bases are TGTGCCAGCAGCGTAGAAGCAGGATCGATCACTGAAGCTTTCTTT. Translated, it gives CASSVEAGSITEAFF. Complete variable domain (other parts from reference TRBV9 and TRBJ1-1): DSGVTQTPKHLITATGQRVTLRCSPRSGDLSVYWYQQSLDQGLQFLIQYYNGEERAKGNILERFSAQQFPDLHSELNLSSLELGDSALYFCASSVEAGSITEAFFGQGTRLTVV.

This chain connects TRBV18 to TRBJ2-2; D not resolved. The CDR3 runs to 17 residues. Looked up from germline, CDR1 is KGHSH and CDR2 is LQKENI. Trimming left V 0 bases short and J 5 bases short, with 16 bases between. CDR3: CASSPPLGRQLTGELFF. The DNA of the CDR3 is TGTGCCAGCTCACCACCCCTGGGCAGACAATTAACCGGGGAGCTGTTTTTT.

The J gene is TRBJ2-1, the V gene TRBV18, with 11 positions matching TRBD2. The CDR3 covers 16 residues. The germline CDR1 and CDR2 sequences are KGHSH and LQKENI. J was trimmed by 3 bases and V by 3 bases; bases with no gene match: 4. For the CDR3, the DNA is TGTGCCAGCTCACCGCTAGCGGGAGGAATCTACAATGAGCAGTTCTTC. Its translation: CASSPLAGGIYNEQFF.

The count of this clone is one. The chain has TRBV5-1 and TRBJ2-3; maybe TRBD1 (5 bases). The germline CDR1 and CDR2 sequences are SGHRS and YFSETQ. The CDR3 contains 13 residues. The germline V and J ends were trimmed by 3 bases and 6 bases, with 11 bases remaining between them. In DNA, the CDR3 is TGCGCCAGCAGCTACGAGAACAGGGATACGCAGTATTTT. Translating it yields CASSYENRDTQYF.

The chain recombines TRBV15 with TRBJ2-6, with D possibly TRBD2 on 6 matching bases. Germline CDR1 and CDR2: LNHNV and YYDKDF (reference sequence). V was shortened by 1 base and J by 2 bases, with 9 bases between the two germline ends. The CDR3 sequence is 16 residues long. The CDR3 nucleotides are TGTGCCACCAGCAGAGGACTAGTCCCTGGGGCCAACGTCCTGACTTTC. It codes for CATSRGLVPGANVLTF.

The chain recombines TRBV18 with TRBJ1-1; unclear D gene. V lost 3 bases to trimming and J lost 1 base, with 12 bases between them. This CDR3 is built from 15 residues. The V gene's germline CDR1 is KGHSH and CDR2 LQKENI. The CDR3: CASSPLGSWNTEAFF. The CDR3 DNA is TGTGCCAGCTCACCTTTGGGTTCTTGGAACACTGAAGCTTTCTTT.

The J gene is TRBJ2-2, the V gene TRBV5-4; 11 bases align to TRBD2. The CDR3 is made up of 18 amino acids. Per germline, CDR1 SGHNT and CDR2 YYREEE (reference sequence). Trimming at V came to 0 bases and at J to 4 bases, leaving 8 bases not matched to a gene. In DNA form, the CDR3 reads TGTGCCAGCAGCTTGGGTCTAGCGGGAGGCTCGGGCACCGGGGAGCTGTTTTTT. Protein product: CASSLGLAGGSGTGELFF. The full variable domain, with the rest looked up from reference TRBV5-4 and TRBJ2-2, is ETGVTQSPTHLIKTRGQQVTLRCSSQSGHNTVSWYQQALGQGPQFIFQYYREEENGRGNFPPRFSGLQFPNYSSELNVNALELDDSALYLCASSLGLAGGSGTGELFFGEGSRLTVL.

J is TRBJ2-7 and V is TRBV5-4; D gene unclear. V lost 0 bases, J lost 0 bases, and 10 bases lay in between. The CDR3 length is 15 residues. Germline V lookup: CDR1 SGHNT, CDR2 YYREEE (reference sequence). CDR3 amino acids: CASSLGVGSSYEQYF. CDR3 coding DNA: TGTGCCAGCAGCTTGGGCGTAGGGTCCTCCTACGAGCAGTACTTC.

This chain links TRBV30 with TRBJ2-1; D is perhaps TRBD1 (6 bases). V lost 5 bases to trimming and J lost 10 bases, with 24 bases between them. The germline V gene has CDR1 GTSNPN and CDR2 SVGIG (reference sequence). This CDR3 contains 15 residues. Here the CDR3 reads CAWGPGVRTFKEQFF. For the CDR3, the DNA is TGTGCCTGGGGTCCAGGGGTACGCACGTTCAAAGAGCAGTTCTTC.

The J gene is TRBJ2-3, the V gene TRBV29-1; 11 positions match TRBD1. The germline V gene has CDR1 SQVTM and CDR2 ANQGSEA. V was pared by 4 bases and J by 1 base, with 4 bases of the junction left unmatched. The CDR3 runs to 15 residues. CDR3: CSVGGTGGGTDTQYF. The CDR3 coding sequence is TGCAGCGTTGGAGGGACAGGGGGAGGCACAGATACGCAGTATTTT.

The chain carries TRBV21-1 and TRBJ2-3; TRBD2, the D gene given by the table, was not confirmed from the DNA. TRBV21-1 is flagged as a pseudogene. CDR3 length: 19 amino acids. CDR3 protein: CASSFKREGQGRFPDTQYF. The CDR3 DNA sequence: TGTGCCAGCAGCTTTAAGCGGGAGGGCCAGGGTCGCTTCCCAGATACGCAGTATTTT.

The chain is built from TRBV28 and TRBJ2-1, with 7 nucleotides matching TRBD2. CDR3 length equals 13 residues. Germline V CDR1 and CDR2: MDHEN, SYDVKM. The V segment lost 8 bases and the J segment 4 bases; nucleotides outside the gene matches: 5. CDR3 residues: CASQERDYNEQFF. The CDR3 DNA is TGTGCCAGCCAGGAGCGGGATTACAATGAGCAGTTCTTC.